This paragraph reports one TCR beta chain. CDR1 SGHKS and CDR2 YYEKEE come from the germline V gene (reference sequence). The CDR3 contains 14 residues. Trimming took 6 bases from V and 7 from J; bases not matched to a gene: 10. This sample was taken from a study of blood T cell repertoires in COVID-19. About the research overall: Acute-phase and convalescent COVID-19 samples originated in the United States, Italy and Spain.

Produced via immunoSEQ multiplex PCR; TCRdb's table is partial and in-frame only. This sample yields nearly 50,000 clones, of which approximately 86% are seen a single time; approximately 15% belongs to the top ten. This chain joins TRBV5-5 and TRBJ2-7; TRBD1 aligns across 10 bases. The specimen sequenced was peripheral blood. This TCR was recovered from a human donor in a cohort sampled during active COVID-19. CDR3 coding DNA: TGTGCCAGCACCAGACAGGGGGCTGACGGAGAGCAGTACTTC. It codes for CASTRQGADGEQYF.